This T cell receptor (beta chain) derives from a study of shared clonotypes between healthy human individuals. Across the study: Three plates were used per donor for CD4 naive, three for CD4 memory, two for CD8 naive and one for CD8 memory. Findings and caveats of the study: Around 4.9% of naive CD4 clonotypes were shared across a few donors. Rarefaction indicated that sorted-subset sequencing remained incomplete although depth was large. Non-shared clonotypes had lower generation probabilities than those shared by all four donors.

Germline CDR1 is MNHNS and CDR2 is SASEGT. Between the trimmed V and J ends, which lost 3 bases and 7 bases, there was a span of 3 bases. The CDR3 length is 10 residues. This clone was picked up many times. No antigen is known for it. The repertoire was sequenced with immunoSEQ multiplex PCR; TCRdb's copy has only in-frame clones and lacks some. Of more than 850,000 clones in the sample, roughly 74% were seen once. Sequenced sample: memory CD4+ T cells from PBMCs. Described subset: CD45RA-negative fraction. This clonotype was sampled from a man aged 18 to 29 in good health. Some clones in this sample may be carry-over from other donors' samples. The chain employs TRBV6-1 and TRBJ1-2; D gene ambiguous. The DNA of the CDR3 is TGTGCCAGCAGTGATTTTGGCTACACCTTC. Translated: CASSDFGYTF.